The 20 T cell receptor beta chains below all came from one sample that was sequenced in a study of blood T cell repertoires in COVID-19. Sequencing was performed with immunoSEQ multiplex PCR; in TCRdb, only in-frame clones are kept and a portion is missing. The repertoire holds some 150,000 clones, with 80% to 90% as singletons. The sequencing sample was made of peripheral blood. The receptors shown here come from a man in his sixties or seventies with acute or convalescent COVID-19.

This rearrangement joins TRBV5-8 to TRBJ1-1, with D maybe TRBD1 (5 bases). The CDR3 spans 14 residues. Trimming removed 4 bases at V and 3 bases at J, with 13 bases between. Per the germline V gene, CDR1 is SGHTS and CDR2 is YDEGEE. The CDR3 loop reads CASSSWGGDTEAFF. The CDR3, as DNA: TGTGCCAGCAGCAGTTGGGGGGGGGACACTGAAGCTTTCTTT.

The genes are TRBV29-1 and TRBJ2-1; 7 bases are shared with TRBD2. The germline gives CDR1 SQVTM, CDR2 ANQGSEA. This CDR3 has 14 amino acids. The trim removed 0 bases at V and 8 bases at J, leaving 7 bases unmatched. The CDR3 DNA is TGCAGCGTTGAAGAGGGAAGGGGAGGGGATGAGCAGTTCTTC. It encodes CSVEEGRGGDEQFF.

CDR3 coding DNA: TGTGCCAGCAGCTTATCGACTAGCAAAGAGACCCAGTACTTC. Amino acid sequence: CASSLSTSKETQYF. This rearrangement joins TRBV11-2 to TRBJ2-5, with TRBD2 identical over 7 bases. Trimming at V came to 2 bases and at J to 3 bases, leaving 3 bases not matched to a gene. The CDR3 contains 14 residues. CDR1 and CDR2 (germline): SGHAT, FQNNGV.

The V gene is TRBV19, the J gene TRBJ1-1; 8 bases line up with TRBD1. Germline V gene lookup returns CDR1 LNHDA and CDR2 SQIVND (reference sequence). The CDR3 has 13 amino acids. V trimming: 4 bases; J trimming: 4 bases; junction bases outside the gene matches: 2. In DNA form, the CDR3 reads TGTGCCAGTAGTAGTACAGGGGGCACTGAAGCTTTCTTT. It translates to CASSSTGGTEAFF.

This chain links TRBV28 with TRBJ2-7, with D tentatively TRBD2 (5 bases). CDR1 and CDR2 (germline): MDHEN, SYDVKM. Trimming stripped 7 bases from V and 1 base from J, with 17 bases between. The CDR3 sequence is 15 residues long. The CDR3 protein is CASNFRDLLSYEQYF. The CDR3 DNA reads TGTGCCAGCAACTTCCGGGATCTCCTTTCCTACGAGCAGTACTTC.

This clone was picked up a small number of times. The chain employs TRBV3-1 (or the pseudogene TRBV3-2) and TRBJ1-6; weak D call: TRBD1 (6 bases). The V end lost 0 bases, the J end lost 5 bases, and 8 bases lay between the germline ends. CDR1 LGHDT and CDR2 YNNKEL come from the germline V gene (reference sequence). The CDR3 is 15 amino acids. The CDR3 loop is CASSQDRTDNSPLHF. CDR3 bases: TGTGCCAGCAGCCAAGATAGGACAGATAATTCACCCCTCCACTTT.

The sample holds many counts of this clone. The chain has TRBV5-4 and TRBJ2-3; tentative D call: TRBD2 (5 bases). Germline V gene sequence: CDR1 SGHNT, CDR2 YYREEE (reference sequence). V dropped 4 bases and J dropped 3 bases, with 6 bases sitting between them. The CDR3 is 12 residues long. The CDR3 loop reads CASSRDTDTQYF. The CDR3 DNA is TGTGCCAGCAGCCGGGATACAGATACGCAGTATTTT.

This rearrangement joins TRBV27 to TRBJ1-5; D might be TRBD1 (6 bases). This CDR3 has 14 residues. Germline loops: CDR1 MNHEY, CDR2 SMNVEV (reference sequence). The germline V and J ends were trimmed by 3 bases and 4 bases, with 10 bases remaining between them. CDR3 nucleotide sequence: TGTGCCAGCAGTTTCGGCAGGGGAAATCAGCCCCAGCATTTT. Translating it yields CASSFGRGNQPQHF.

The chain recombines TRBV6-5 with TRBJ1-5; D is unclear. The CDR3 extends over 15 amino acids. Per the germline V gene, CDR1 is MNHEY and CDR2 is SVGAGI. CDR3 loop: CAADRGGYSNQPQHF. The CDR3 DNA follows: TGTGCAGCGGATAGAGGAGGGTATAGCAATCAGCCCCAGCATTTT.

This chain uses TRBV5-5 with TRBJ2-7; perhaps TRBD1 as D (7 bases). From germline, CDR1 is SGHKS and CDR2 YYEKEE (reference sequence). Trimming stripped 0 bases from V and 3 bases from J, with 13 bases between. The CDR3 totals 15 residues. The CDR3 coding sequence is TGTGCCAGCAGCTTGGGCGGGGACAGTAACTACGAGCAGTACTTC. Amino acid sequence: CASSLGGDSNYEQYF. The full variable domain, rest sourced from reference TRBV5-5 and TRBJ2-7, is DAGVTQSPTHLIKTRGQQVTLRCSPISGHKSVSWYQQVLGQGPQFIFQYYEKEERGRGNFPDRFSARQFPNYSSELNVNALLLGDSALYLCASSLGGDSNYEQYFGPGTRLTVT.

The chain links TRBV28 to TRBJ2-7; 7 nucleotides match TRBD1. V was pared by 2 bases and J by 4 bases, with 8 bases of the junction left unmatched. The CDR3 runs to 15 residues. Germline-derived CDR1 and CDR2 are MDHEN and SYDVKM. The CDR3 sequence is CASSLGTDSFYEQYF. CDR3 nucleotides: TGTGCCAGCAGTTTAGGGACAGATAGCTTTTACGAGCAGTACTTC.

This rearrangement joins TRBV6-1 to TRBJ1-2; D is unclear. The CDR3 sequence is 15 residues long. V lost 3 bases and J 4 bases, leaving 15 bases between the germline ends. In germline, CDR1 is MNHNS, CDR2 SASEGT. This CDR3 reads CASSEETGFVYGYTF. The CDR3 bases are TGTGCCAGCAGTGAGGAGACGGGGTTTGTCTATGGCTACACCTTC.

This clone was seen a few times. The V gene is TRBV6-6, the J gene TRBJ1-5; D not resolved. The CDR3 sequence is 12 residues long. Germline V gives CDR1 MNHNY, CDR2 SVGAGI (reference sequence). Trimming shortened V by 2 bases and J by 8 bases, and 7 bases separated the two germline ends. This CDR3 is CASSYPPEPQHF. CDR3 bases: TGTGCCAGCAGTTACCCCCCTGAGCCCCAGCATTTT.

For this clone: Other DNA sequences in the sample encode the same CDR3. This chain uses TRBV5-1 with TRBJ2-1, with 11 bases fitting TRBD2. V was pared by 4 bases and J by 4 bases, with 1 base of the junction left unmatched. CDR1 and CDR2 (germline): SGHRS, YFSETQ. The CDR3 contains 14 residues. The CDR3: CASSRLAGYNEQFF. In nucleotides, the CDR3 is TGCGCCAGCAGCCGACTAGCGGGGTACAATGAGCAGTTCTTC.

The genes are TRBV28 and TRBJ2-7; tentative D call: TRBD1 (5 bases). Germline loops: CDR1 MDHEN, CDR2 SYDVKM. This CDR3 region has 15 residues. The ends were cut back, 1 base at V and 3 bases at J, with 13 bases in the middle. CDR3 in amino acids: CASSLSGQADYEQYF. The CDR3 DNA follows: TGTGCCAGCAGTTTATCTGGACAAGCTGACTACGAGCAGTACTTC.

The V gene is TRBV7-2, the J gene TRBJ2-3, with D perhaps TRBD2 (6 bases). The germline V gene encodes CDR1 SGHTA and CDR2 FQGNSA. This CDR3 spans 14 amino acids. V lost 2 bases and J 5 bases, leaving 11 bases between the germline ends. CDR3: CASSLLGGGDTQYF. The CDR3 DNA reads as TGTGCCAGCAGCTTATTGGGGGGTGGAGATACGCAGTATTTT.

This clone has a single count. The chain is built from TRBV28 and TRBJ1-4; 11 nucleotides agree with TRBD1. The V segment lost 6 bases and the J segment 8 bases; nucleotides outside the gene matches: 8. This CDR3 spans 15 amino acids. The germline gives CDR1 MDHEN, CDR2 SYDVKM. The CDR3 DNA is TGTGCCAGCAGCCCTGGGACAGGGGGGAACGAAAAACTGTTTTTT. As protein: CASSPGTGGNEKLFF.

The chain has TRBV28 and TRBJ2-1; TRBD2 agrees at 13 bases. This CDR3 comprises 18 residues. V gave up 8 bases and J gave up 7 bases; unmatched junction bases: 17. In germline, CDR1 is MDHEN, CDR2 SYDVKM. CDR3 bases: TGTGCCAGCGCCCAACGGGGACTAGCGGGAAGTTCTGGGAATGAGCAGTTCTTC. This translates into CASAQRGLAGSSGNEQFF.

This sequence joins TRBV7-2 and TRBJ1-2, with 8 nucleotides matching TRBD1. Looked up from germline, CDR1 is SGHTA and CDR2 is FQGNSA. The CDR3 has 15 residues. V shed 1 base, J shed 4 bases, and the junction held 5 bases outside the gene matches. The CDR3 DNA sequence: TGTGCCAGCAGCTTAGACCCCGGGACAGGCTATGGCTACACCTTC. It codes for CASSLDPGTGYGYTF. The full variable domain, with the rest looked up from reference TRBV7-2 and TRBJ1-2, is GAGVSQSPSNKVTEKGKDVELRCDPISGHTALYWYRQSLGQGLEFLIYFQGNSAPDKSGLPSDRFSAERTGGSVSTLTIQRTQQEDSAVYLCASSLDPGTGYGYTFGSGTRLTVV.

V usage is TRBV28 and J usage is TRBJ1-2; a weak D match, TRBD1 (6 bases). Germline assignment: CDR1 MDHEN and CDR2 SYDVKM. The CDR3 spans 16 residues. Trimming shortened V by 4 bases and J by 4 bases, and 19 bases separated the two germline ends. The CDR3 DNA reads TGTGCCAGCAGTTCGCCTTCTAGGGGGGGCGGCTATGGCTACACCTTC. It specifies CASSSPSRGGGYGYTF.